This T cell receptor (beta chain) originates from a study of blood T cell repertoires in COVID-19. The overall study: There were acute and convalescent COVID-19 samples, and they came from the United States, Italy and Spain. Sample material is recorded as cDNA or gDNA derived from T cells, B-cell-depleted T cells, or PBMCs.

Authors' methods: Scientists estimated how many nucleated cells there were by amplifying reference gene primers. Assay: immunoSEQ multiplex PCR; the TCRdb copy retains only in-frame clones and omits some. The V and J calls and clone size were taken over from that table, and D and trimming were inferred from the DNA. This table has around 56,000 clones, about 89% appearing once. The length of the CDR3 is 15 residues. The germline V gene encodes CDR1 SGHRS and CDR2 YFSETQ. V was clipped by 4 bases and J by 0 bases; unmatched bases: 6. Material for sequencing was peripheral blood. This clonotype was obtained from an older woman with active or convalescent COVID-19. This chain joins TRBV5-1 and TRBJ1-1; 7 bases are shared with TRBD1. CDR3: CASSGEQGMNTEAFF. The DNA for the CDR3 is TGCGCCAGCAGCGGGGAACAGGGGATGAACACTGAAGCTTTCTTT.